This TCR beta chain was sequenced in a study of T cell responses to AZD1222 COVID-19 vaccine. Study conclusions and caveats: Scientists sampled the repertoires only once the peak T cell response had passed. Of spike-specific TCRs, nearly half reportedly target regions left unmutated in variants. Donors were chiefly white British, with a greater number of females, and clonal diversity was perhaps underestimated. The number of AZD1222 recipients seropositive at baseline was only 6 or 7.

Trimming at V came to 3 bases and at J to 3 bases, leaving 9 bases not matched to a gene. Germline loops: CDR1 DFQATT, CDR2 SNEGSKA (reference sequence). The CDR3 consists of 15 residues. Sequenced by immunoSEQ multiplex PCR; TCRdb stores in-frame clones only, minus some. Here the sample spans more than 140,000 clones, about 91% being singletons. Concerning this clone: Its antigen remains unidentified.

The sequence derives from an adult in good health. The material was peripheral blood, obtained on day 0 of MenACWY control vaccination. The chain joins TRBV20-1 to TRBJ2-7, with 9 positions matching TRBD2. The CDR3 DNA reads TGCAGTGCTAGTGGGGCTAGCGGGGCGGGCTACGAGCAGTACTTC. It encodes CSASGASGAGYEQYF.